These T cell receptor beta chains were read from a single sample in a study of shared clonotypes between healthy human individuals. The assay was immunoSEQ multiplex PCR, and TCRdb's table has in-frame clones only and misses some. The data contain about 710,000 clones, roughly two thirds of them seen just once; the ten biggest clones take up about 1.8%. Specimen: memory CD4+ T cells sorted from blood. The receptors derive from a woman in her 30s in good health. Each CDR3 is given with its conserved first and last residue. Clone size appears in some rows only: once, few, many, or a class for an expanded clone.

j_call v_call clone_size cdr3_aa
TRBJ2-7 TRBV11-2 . CASSLVGSYEQYF
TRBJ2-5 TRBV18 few CASSRPGQGATQYF
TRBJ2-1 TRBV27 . CASSSRLAGSPYNEQFF
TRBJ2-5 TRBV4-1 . CASSQESRGMETQYF
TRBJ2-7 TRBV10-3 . CAISGRDRGYEQYF
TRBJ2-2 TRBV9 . CASSSRLVTGELFF
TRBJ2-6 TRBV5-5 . CASRSPGSSGANVLTF
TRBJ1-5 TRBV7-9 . CASSLEGQGIDQPQHF
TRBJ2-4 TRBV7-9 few CASSLDLAKNIQYF
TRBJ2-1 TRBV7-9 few CASSLDLSFHDEQFF
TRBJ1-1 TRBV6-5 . CASSYFDVNTEAFF
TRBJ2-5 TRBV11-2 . CASGGLAGPQETQYF
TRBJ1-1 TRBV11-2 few CASSLNTNTEAFF
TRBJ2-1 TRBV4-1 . CASSQDLGGGAYNEQFF
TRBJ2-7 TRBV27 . CASYKRRGLHWNYEQYF
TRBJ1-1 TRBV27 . CASSPDRDTEAFF